These 5 T cell receptor beta chains were all obtained from the same sample, sequenced in a study of blood T cell repertoires in COVID-19. TCRdb keeps only in-frame clones here, not all; method: immunoSEQ multiplex PCR. The sample lists roughly 300,000 clones, around 80% seen once, with 1% to 1.5% in the top ten. The sequencing sample was made of peripheral blood. These receptors all come from a woman aged 45-59 years with acute or convalescent COVID-19.

Turning to this clone: The same CDR3 is also encoded by other DNA sequences in this sample. The V call is TRBV6-1, the J call TRBJ2-3; D is uncertain. The V gene lost 1 base and the J gene lost 2 bases, with 7 bases spanning the gap. CDR1 is MNHNS, CDR2 SASEGT, per germline. This CDR3 contains 14 residues. CDR3 sequence: CASSEGLLTDTQYF. CDR3 nucleotide sequence: TGTGCCAGCAGTGAAGGACTGCTCACAGATACGCAGTATTTT.

V usage is TRBV7-2 and J usage is TRBJ1-4; 9 bases are a match to TRBD1. V dropped 1 base and J dropped 8; count of bases not matched to a gene: 5. Per germline, CDR1 SGHTA and CDR2 FQGNSA. CDR3 size: 15 residues. For the CDR3, the DNA is TGTGCCAGCAGCTTAGAGGGACAGGGTGGCGAAAAACTGTTTTTT. It codes for CASSLEGQGGEKLFF.

In the case of this clone: An end of the junction differs from the germline gene, which may be a read error. The sample contains more than one DNA sequence encoding this CDR3. The chain carries TRBV6-5 and TRBJ1-2; D perhaps matches TRBD1 (5 bases). The CDR3 has 11 amino acids. Germline V gene lookup returns CDR1 MNHEY and CDR2 SVGAGI. The CDR3 reads CAITGDYGYTF. CDR3 bases: TGTGCCATCACGGGGGACTATGGCTATACCTTC.

A word on this clone: A much larger clone lies one base from this, so it may be a read error. Other DNA sequences in this specimen translate into the identical CDR3. This chain uses TRBV7-9 with TRBJ1-2; 10 bases line up with TRBD1. This CDR3 spans 13 amino acids. V trimming: 4 bases; J trimming: 5 bases; junction bases outside the gene matches: 1. Germline V gene sequence: CDR1 SEHNR, CDR2 FQNEAQ (reference sequence). The CDR3 coding sequence is TGTGCCAGCAGCTCGGGACAGGGGTATGGCTACACCTTC. Its protein product is CASSSGQGYGYTF.

This clone was found once. The chain recombines TRBV5-8 with TRBJ1-3; the D gene is possibly TRBD1 (6 bases). The CDR3 runs to 16 residues. Germline loops: CDR1 SGHTS, CDR2 YDEGEE. With 1 base removed from V and 2 bases from J, the gap between germline ends came to 13 bases. CDR3 nucleotides: TGTGCCAGCAGCTTGCAGGGGCCTCTAACTGGAAACACCATATATTTT. This encodes CASSLQGPLTGNTIYF.